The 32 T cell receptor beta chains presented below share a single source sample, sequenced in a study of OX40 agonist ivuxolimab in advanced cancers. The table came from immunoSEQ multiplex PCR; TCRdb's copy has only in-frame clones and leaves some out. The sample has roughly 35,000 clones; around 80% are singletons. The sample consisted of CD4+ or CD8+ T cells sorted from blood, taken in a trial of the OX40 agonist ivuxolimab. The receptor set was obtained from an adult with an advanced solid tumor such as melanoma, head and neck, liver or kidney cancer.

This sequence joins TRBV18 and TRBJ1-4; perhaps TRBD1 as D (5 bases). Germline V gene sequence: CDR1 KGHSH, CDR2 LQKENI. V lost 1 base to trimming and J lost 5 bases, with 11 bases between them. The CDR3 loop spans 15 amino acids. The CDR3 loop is CASSPQGLENEKLFF. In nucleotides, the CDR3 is TGTGCCAGCTCACCACAGGGACTGGAGAATGAAAAACTGTTTTTT. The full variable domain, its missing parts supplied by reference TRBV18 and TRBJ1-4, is NAGVMQNPRHLVRRRGQEARLRCSPMKGHSHVYWYRQLPEEGLKFMVYLQKENIIDESGMPKERFSAEFPKEGPSILRIQQVVRGDSAAYFCASSPQGLENEKLFFGSGTQLSVL.

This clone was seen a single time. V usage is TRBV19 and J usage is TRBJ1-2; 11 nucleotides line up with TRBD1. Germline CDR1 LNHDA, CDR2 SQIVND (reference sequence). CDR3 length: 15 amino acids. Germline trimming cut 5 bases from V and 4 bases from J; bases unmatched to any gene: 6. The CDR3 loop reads CASSDPGTGGYGYTF. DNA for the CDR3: TGTGCCAGTAGTGACCCCGGGACAGGGGGCTATGGCTACACCTTC.

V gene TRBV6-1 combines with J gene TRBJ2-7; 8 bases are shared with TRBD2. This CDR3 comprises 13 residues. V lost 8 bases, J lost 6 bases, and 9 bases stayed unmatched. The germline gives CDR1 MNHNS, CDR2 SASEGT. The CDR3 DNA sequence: TGTGCCAGCGGAAGCGGGAGAGTTGGCGAGCAGTACTTC. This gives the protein CASGSGRVGEQYF.

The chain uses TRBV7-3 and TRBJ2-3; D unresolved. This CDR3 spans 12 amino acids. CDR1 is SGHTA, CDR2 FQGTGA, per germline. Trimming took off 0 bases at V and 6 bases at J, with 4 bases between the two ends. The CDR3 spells CASSLTGDTQYF. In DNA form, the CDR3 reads TGTGCCAGCAGCTTAACGGGGGATACGCAGTATTTT.

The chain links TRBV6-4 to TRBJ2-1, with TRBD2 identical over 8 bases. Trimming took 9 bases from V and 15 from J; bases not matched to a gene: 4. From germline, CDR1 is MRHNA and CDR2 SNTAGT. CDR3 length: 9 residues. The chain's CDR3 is CARAGAPFF. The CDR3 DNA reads TGTGCCAGAGCGGGAGCGCCGTTCTTC.

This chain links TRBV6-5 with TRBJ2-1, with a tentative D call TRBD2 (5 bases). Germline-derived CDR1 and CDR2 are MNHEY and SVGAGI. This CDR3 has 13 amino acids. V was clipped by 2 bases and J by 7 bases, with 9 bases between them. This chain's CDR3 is CASSYLTRNEQFF. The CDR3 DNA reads TGTGCCAGCAGTTACCTTACTAGGAATGAGCAGTTCTTC.

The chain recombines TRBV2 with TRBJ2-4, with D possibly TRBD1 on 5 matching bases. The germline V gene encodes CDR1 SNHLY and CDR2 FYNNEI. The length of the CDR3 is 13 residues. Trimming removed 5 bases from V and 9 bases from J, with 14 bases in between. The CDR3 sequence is CASSQDIRGIQYF. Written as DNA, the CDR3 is TGTGCCAGCAGTCAGGACATCAGAGGCATTCAGTACTTC.

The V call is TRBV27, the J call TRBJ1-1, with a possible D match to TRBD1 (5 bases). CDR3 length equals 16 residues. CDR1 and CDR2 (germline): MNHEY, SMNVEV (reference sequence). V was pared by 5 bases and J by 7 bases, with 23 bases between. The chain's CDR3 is CASSPGPGREENEAFF. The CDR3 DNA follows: TGTGCCAGCAGTCCCGGTCCGGGCAGGGAGGAGAATGAAGCTTTCTTT.

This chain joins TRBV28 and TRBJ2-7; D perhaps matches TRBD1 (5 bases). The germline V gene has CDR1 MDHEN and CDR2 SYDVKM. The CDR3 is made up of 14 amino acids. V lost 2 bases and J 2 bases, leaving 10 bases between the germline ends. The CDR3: CASSLILQAYEQYF. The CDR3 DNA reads TGTGCCAGCAGTTTAATCCTACAGGCCTACGAGCAGTACTTC.

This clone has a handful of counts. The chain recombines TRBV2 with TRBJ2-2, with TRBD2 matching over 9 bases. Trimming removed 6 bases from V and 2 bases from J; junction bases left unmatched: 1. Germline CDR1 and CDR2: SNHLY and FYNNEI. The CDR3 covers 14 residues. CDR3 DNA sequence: TGTGCCAGCAGGGGGACTAGCAACACCGGGGAGCTGTTTTTT. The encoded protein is CASRGTSNTGELFF.

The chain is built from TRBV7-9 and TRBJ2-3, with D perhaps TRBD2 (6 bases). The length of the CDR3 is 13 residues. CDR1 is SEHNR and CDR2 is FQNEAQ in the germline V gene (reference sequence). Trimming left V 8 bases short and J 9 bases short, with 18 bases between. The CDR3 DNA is TGTGCCAGCGGGGAGACTAGTCCGGGGACGCAGTATTTT. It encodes CASGETSPGTQYF.

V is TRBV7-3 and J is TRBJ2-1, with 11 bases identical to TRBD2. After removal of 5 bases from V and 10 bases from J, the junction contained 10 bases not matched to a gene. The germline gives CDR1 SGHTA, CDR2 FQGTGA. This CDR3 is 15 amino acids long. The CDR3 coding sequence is TGTGCCAGCAGCCGATTTAGCGGGAGGGCCGGAGAGCAGTTCTTC. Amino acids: CASSRFSGRAGEQFF.

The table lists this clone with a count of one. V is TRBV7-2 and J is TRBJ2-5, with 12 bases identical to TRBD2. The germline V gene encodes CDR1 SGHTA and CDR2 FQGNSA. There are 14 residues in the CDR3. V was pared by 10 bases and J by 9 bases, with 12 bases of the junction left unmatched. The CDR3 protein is CATSLGTSGSAQYF. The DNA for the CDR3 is TGTGCCACCTCCCTGGGGACTAGCGGGTCAGCCCAGTACTTC. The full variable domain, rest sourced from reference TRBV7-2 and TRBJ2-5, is GAGVSQSPSNKVTEKGKDVELRCDPISGHTALYWYRQSLGQGLEFLIYFQGNSAPDKSGLPSDRFSAERTGGSVSTLTIQRTQQEDSAVYLCATSLGTSGSAQYFGPGTRLLVL.

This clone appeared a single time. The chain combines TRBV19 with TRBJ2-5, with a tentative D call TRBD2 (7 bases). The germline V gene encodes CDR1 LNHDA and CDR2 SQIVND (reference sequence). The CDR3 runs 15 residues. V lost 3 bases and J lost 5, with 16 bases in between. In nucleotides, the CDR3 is TGTGCCAGTAGTATCGGAGGGGGGGTAATCGAGACCCAGTACTTC. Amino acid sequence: CASSIGGGVIETQYF.

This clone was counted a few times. The CDR3 here is CASSLFGKRAPYNEQFF. The CDR3 bases are TGTGCCAGCAGCTTGTTTGGTAAGCGGGCCCCCTACAATGAGCAGTTCTTC. The chain is built from TRBV5-6 and TRBJ2-1; tentatively, D is TRBD2 (6 bases). V lost 1 base, J lost 2 bases, and 16 bases lay in between. The CDR3 runs to 17 residues. Germline values: CDR1 SGHDT, CDR2 YYEEEE.

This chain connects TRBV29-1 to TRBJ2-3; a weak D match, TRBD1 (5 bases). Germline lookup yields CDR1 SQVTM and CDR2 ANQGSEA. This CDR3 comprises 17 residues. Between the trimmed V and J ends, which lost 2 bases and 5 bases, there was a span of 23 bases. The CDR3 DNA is TGCAGCGTTGAAAAGGGGATTGGGGCAGGAGCGCAAGATACGCAGTATTTT. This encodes CSVEKGIGAGAQDTQYF.

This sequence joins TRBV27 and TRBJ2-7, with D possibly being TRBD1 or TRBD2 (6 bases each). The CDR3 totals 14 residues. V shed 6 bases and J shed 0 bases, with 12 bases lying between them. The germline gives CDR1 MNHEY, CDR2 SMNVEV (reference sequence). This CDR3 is CASSGQTSSYEQYF. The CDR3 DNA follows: TGTGCCAGCAGCGGACAGACTAGCTCCTACGAGCAGTACTTC.

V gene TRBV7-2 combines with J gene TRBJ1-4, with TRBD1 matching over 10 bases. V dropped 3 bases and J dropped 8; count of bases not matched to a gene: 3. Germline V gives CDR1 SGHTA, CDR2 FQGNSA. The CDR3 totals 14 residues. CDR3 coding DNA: TGTGCCAGCAGCTTTGGGACAGGGGTAGAAAAACTGTTTTTT. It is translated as CASSFGTGVEKLFF.

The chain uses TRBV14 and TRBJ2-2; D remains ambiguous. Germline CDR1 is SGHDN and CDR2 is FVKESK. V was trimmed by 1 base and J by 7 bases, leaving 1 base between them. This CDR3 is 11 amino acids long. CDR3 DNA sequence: TGTGCCAGCAGCCAAGGCGGGGAGCTGTTTTTT. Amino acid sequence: CASSQGGELFF.

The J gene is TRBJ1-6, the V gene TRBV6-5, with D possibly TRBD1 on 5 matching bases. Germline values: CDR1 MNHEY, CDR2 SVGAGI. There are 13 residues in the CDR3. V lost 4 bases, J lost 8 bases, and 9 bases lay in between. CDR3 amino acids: CASSLKQDSPLHF. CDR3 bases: TGTGCCAGCAGTTTAAAACAGGATTCACCCCTCCACTTT.

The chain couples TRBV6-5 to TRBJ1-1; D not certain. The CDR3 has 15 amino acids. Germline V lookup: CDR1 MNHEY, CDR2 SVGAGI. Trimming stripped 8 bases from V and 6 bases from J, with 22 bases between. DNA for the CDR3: TGTGCCAGCCGTTGGGATGACGCCGTTGGGGCTGAAGCTTTCTTT. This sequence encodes CASRWDDAVGAEAFF.

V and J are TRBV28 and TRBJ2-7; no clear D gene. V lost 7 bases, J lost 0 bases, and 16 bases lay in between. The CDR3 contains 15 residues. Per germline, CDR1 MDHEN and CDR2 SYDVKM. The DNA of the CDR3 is TGTGCCAGCACCCCACGGCCTTCCCTCTCCTACGAGCAGTACTTC. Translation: CASTPRPSLSYEQYF.

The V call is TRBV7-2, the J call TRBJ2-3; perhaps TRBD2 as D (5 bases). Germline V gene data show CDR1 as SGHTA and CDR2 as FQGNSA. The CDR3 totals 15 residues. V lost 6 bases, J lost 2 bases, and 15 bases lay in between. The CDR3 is CASRLVLGITDTQYF. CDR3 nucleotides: TGTGCCAGCAGACTAGTATTGGGAATCACAGATACGCAGTATTTT.

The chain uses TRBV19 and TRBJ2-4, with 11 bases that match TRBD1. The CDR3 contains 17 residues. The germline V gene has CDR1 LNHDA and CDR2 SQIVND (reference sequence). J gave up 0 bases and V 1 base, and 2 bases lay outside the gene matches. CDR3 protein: CASSIVGTGGAKNIQYF. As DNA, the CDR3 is TGTGCCAGTAGTATAGTAGGGACAGGGGGAGCCAAAAACATTCAGTACTTC.

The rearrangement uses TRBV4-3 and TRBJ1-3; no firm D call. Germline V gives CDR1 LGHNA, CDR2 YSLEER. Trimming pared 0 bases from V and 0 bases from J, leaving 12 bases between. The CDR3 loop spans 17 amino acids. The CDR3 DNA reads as TGCGCCAGCAGCCAAGAGTGGGAACCCGGCTCTGGAAACACCATATATTTT. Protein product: CASSQEWEPGSGNTIYF.

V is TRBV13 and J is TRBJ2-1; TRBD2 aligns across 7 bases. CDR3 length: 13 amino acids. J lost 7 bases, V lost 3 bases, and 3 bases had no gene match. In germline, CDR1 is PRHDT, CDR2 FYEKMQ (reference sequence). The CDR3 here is CASSLLGGNEQFF. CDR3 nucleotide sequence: TGTGCCAGCAGCTTGTTGGGGGGGAATGAGCAGTTCTTC.

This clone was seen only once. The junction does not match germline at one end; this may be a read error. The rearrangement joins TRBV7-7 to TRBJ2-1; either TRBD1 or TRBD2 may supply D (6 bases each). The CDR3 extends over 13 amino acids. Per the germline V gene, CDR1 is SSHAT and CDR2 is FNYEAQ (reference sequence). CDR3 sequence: CASSRQDGGEQFF. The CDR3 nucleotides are TGTGCTAGCAGCCGACAGGACGGGGGTGAGCAGTTCTTC.

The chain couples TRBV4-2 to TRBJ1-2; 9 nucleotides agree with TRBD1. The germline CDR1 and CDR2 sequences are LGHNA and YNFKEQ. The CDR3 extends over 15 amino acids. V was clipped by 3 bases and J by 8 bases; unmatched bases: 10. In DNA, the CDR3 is TGTGCCAGCAGCCATCCGGGACAGGGAATCGGGGGCTACACCTTC. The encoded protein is CASSHPGQGIGGYTF.

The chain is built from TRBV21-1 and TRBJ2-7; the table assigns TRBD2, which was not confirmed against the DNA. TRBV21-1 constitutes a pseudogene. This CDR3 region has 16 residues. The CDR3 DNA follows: TGTGCCAGCAGCTCACACGGGCGGGAGCCTGGACACGAGCAGTACTTC. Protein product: CASSSHGREPGHEQYF.

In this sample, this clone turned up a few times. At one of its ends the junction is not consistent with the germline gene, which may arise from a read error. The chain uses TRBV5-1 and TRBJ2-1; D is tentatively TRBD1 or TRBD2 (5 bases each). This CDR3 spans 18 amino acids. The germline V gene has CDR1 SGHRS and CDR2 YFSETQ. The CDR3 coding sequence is TGCGCCACCAGCAGTGAAGGGCGTACAGGACTCGTTAATAATGAGCAGTTCTTC. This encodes CATSSEGRTGLVNNEQFF.

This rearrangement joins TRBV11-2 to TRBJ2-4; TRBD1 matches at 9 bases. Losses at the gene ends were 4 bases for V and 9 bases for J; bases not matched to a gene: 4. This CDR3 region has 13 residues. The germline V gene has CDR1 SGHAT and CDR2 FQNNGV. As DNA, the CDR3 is TGTGCCAGCAGCTCCGGGACAGGGTTCATTCAGTACTTC. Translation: CASSSGTGFIQYF. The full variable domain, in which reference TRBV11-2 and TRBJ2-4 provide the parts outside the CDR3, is EAGVAQSPRYKIIEKRQSVAFWCNPISGHATLYWYQQILGQGPKLLIQFQNNGVVDDSQLPKDRFSAERLKGVDSTLKIQPAKLEDSAVYLCASSSGTGFIQYFGAGTRLSVL.

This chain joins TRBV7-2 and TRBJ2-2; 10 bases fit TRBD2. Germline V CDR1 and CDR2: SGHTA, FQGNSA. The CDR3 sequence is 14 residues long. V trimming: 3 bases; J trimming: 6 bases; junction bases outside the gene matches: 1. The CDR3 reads CASSFLAGAGELFF. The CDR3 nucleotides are TGTGCCAGCAGCTTTCTAGCGGGAGCCGGGGAGCTGTTTTTT.